The T cell receptor (beta chain) described here comes from a study of cytomegalovirus exposure and HLA in healthy donors. Study context: There were 117 million unique TCR beta sequences, drawn from about 179 million T cells, in an earlier analysis. Unique TCRs numbering roughly 85 million, obtained from HLA-typed donors, made up an early data release.

Primers: 60 Vbeta forward and 13 Jbeta reverse. The repertoire was sequenced with immunoSEQ multiplex PCR; TCRdb's copy has only in-frame clones and lacks some. The sample consists of about 200,000 clones, about 80% of them appearing once. About this clone: The target antigen is unknown.

Study outcomes and limitations: In vitro assays verified that three CMV-associated chains recognized CMV antigens specifically. Association of a missense DCLRE1C variant with TCR beta V- and J-gene trimming was reported in a later analysis.

Germline V lookup: CDR1 MDHEN, CDR2 SYDVKM. The CDR3 covers 15 residues. Trimming left V 3 bases short and J 3 bases short, with 14 bases between. This sequence joins TRBV28 and TRBJ2-5; D possibly corresponds to TRBD2 (6 bases). The sequenced sample was PBMCs. The clonotype originates from a young man in good health and CMV-seronegative. The DNA for the CDR3 is TGTGCCAGCAGTTTGGGCCCGGGAGAGGAAGAGACCCAGTACTTC. Protein sequence: CASSLGPGEEETQYF.